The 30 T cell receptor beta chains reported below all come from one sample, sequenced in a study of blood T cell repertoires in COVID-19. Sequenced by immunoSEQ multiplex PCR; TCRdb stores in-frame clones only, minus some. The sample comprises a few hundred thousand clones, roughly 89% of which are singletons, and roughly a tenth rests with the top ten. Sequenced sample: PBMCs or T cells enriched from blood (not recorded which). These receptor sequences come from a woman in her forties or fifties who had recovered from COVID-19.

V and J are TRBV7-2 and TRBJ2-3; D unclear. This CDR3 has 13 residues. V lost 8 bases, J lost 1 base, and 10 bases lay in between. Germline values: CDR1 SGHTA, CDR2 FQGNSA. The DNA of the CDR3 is TGTGCCAGCTTGGTGTGGCGCACAGATACGCAGTATTTT. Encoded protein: CASLVWRTDTQYF.

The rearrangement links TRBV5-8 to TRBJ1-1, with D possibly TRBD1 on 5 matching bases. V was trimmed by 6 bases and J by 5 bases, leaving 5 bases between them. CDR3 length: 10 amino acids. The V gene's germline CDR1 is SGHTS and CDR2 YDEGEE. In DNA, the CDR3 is TGTGCCAGCAAGGGGACTGAAGCTTTCTTT. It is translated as CASKGTEAFF.

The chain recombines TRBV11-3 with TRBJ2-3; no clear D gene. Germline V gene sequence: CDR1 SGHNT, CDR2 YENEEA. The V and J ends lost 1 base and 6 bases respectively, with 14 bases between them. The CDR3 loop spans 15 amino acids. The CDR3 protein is CASSLASDLRDTQYF. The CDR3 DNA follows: TGTGCCAGCAGCTTAGCGAGCGATCTAAGGGATACGCAGTATTTT.

The CDR3 region has the DNA TGTGCCACCTCGAGTGGGGACAGGGGGAGCACCGGGGAGCTGTTTTTT. The encoded protein is CATSSGDRGSTGELFF. The chain joins TRBV24-1 to TRBJ2-2; 11 positions agree with TRBD1. The V gene's germline CDR1 is KGHDR and CDR2 SFDVKD. V lost 9 bases to trimming and J lost 4 bases; unmatched junction nucleotides: 9. The CDR3 is 16 amino acids.

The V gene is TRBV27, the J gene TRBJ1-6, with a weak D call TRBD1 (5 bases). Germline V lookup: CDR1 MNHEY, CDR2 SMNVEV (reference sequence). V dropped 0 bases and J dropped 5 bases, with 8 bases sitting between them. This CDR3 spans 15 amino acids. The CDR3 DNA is TGTGCCAGCAGTTTATCGCGGGGCAATAATTCACCCCTCCACTTT. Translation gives CASSLSRGNNSPLHF.

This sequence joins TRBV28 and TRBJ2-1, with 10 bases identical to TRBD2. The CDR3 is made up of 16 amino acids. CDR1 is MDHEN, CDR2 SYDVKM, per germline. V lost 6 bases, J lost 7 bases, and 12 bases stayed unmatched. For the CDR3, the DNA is TGTGCCAGCAGCTCTTCTCTAGCGGGGGCTGCTAATGAGCAGTTCTTC. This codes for CASSSSLAGAANEQFF.

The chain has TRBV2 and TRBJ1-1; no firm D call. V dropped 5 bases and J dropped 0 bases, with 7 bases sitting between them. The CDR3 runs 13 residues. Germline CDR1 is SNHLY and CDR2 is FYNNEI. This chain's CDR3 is CASSFTVNTEAFF. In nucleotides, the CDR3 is TGTGCCAGCAGTTTTACAGTGAACACTGAAGCTTTCTTT.

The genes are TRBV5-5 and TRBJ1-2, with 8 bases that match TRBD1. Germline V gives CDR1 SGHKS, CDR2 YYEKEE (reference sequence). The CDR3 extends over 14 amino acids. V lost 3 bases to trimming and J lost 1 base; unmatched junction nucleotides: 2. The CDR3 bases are TGTGCCAGCAGCTCGGACAGGGTTAACTATGGCTACACCTTC. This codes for CASSSDRVNYGYTF.

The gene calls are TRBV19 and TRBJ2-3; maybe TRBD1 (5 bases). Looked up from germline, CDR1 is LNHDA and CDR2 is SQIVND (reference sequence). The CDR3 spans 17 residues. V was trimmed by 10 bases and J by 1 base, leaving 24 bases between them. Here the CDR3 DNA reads TGTGCCACCAAGCCTAAGGGGTTTGGTTTCGGCACAGATACGCAGTATTTT. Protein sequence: CATKPKGFGFGTDTQYF.

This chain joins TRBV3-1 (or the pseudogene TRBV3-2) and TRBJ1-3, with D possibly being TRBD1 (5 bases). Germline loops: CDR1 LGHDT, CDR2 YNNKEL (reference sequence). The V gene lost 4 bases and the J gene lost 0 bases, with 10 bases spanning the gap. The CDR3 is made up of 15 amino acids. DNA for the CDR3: TGTGCCAGCAGCCCTCTCAGGGACTCTGGAAACACCATATATTTT. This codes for CASSPLRDSGNTIYF.

CDR3 sequence reads: CASSGETGLAIYEQYF. The DNA of the CDR3 is TGTGCCAGCAGCGGCGAGACGGGACTAGCGATCTACGAGCAGTACTTC. V usage is TRBV14 and J usage is TRBJ2-7; 10 bases align to TRBD2. Germline V gene sequence: CDR1 SGHDN, CDR2 FVKESK. Losses at the gene ends were 5 bases for V and 3 bases for J; bases not matched to a gene: 10. There are 16 residues in the CDR3.

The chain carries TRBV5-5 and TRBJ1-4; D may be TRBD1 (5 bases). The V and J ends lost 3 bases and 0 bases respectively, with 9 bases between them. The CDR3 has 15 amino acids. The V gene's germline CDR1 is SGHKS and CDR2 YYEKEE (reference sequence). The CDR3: CASSSGLSTNEKLFF. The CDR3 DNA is TGTGCCAGCAGCTCGGGACTATCAACTAATGAAAAACTGTTTTTT.

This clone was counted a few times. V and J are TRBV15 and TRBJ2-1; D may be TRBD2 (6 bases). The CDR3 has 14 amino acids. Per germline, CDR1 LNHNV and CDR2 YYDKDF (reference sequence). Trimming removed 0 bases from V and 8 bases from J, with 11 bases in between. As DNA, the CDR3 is TGTGCCACCAGCAGAGATCTCGGAGGGTATGAGCAGTTCTTC. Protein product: CATSRDLGGYEQFF. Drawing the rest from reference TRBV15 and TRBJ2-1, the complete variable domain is DAMVIQNPRYQVTQFGKPVTLSCSQTLNHNVMYWYQQKSSQAPKLLFHYYDKDFNNEADTPDNFQSRRPNTSFCFLDIRSPGLGDTAMYLCATSRDLGGYEQFFGPGTRLTVL.

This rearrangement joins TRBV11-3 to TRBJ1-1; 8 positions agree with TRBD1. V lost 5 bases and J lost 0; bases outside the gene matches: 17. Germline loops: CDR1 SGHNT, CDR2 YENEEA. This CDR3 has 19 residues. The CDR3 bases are TGTGCCAGCAGCCCGCTCCCTCAACAGGGGGTAATCGTGAACACTGAAGCTTTCTTT. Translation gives CASSPLPQQGVIVNTEAFF.

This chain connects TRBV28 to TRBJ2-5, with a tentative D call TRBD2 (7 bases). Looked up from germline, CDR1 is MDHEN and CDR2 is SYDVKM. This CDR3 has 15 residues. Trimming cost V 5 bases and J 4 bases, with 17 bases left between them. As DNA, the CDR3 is TGTGCCAGCAGTCCGCAGGGGAGGGGGATAGAGACCCAGTACTTC. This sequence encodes CASSPQGRGIETQYF.

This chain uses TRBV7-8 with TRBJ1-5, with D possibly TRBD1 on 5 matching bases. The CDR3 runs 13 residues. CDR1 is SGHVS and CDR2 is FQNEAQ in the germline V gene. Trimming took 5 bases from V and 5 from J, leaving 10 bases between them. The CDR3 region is CASSVSGDQPQHF. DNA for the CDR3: TGTGCCAGCAGCGTATCGGGGGATCAGCCCCAGCATTTT.

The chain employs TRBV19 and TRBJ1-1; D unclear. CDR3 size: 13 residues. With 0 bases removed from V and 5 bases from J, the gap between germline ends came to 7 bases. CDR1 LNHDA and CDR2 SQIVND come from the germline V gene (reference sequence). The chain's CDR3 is CASSIDLGTEAFF. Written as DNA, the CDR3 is TGTGCCAGTAGTATAGACCTCGGGACTGAAGCTTTCTTT.

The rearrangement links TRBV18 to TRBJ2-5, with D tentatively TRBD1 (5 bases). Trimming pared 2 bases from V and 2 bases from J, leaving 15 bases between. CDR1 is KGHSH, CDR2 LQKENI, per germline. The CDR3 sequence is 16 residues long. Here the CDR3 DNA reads TGTGCCAGCTCACCAATTTTCGCGACAGTTCAAGAGACCCAGTACTTC. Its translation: CASSPIFATVQETQYF.

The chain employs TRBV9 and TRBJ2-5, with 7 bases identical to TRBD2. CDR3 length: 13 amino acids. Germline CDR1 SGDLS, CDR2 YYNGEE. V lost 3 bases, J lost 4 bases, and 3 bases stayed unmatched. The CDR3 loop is CASSGGLVETQYF. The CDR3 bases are TGTGCCAGCAGCGGCGGACTAGTAGAGACCCAGTACTTC.

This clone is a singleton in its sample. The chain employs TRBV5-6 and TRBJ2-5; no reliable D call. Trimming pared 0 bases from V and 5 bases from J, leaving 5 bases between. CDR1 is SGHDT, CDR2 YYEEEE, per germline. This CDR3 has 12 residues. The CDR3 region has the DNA TGTGCCAGCAGCTTGGGGGCGGAGACCCAGTACTTC. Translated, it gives CASSLGAETQYF.

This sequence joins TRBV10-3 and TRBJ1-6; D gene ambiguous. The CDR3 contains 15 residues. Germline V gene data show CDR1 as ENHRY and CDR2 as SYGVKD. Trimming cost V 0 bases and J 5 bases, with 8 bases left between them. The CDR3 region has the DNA TGTGCCATCAGTGAGTCGCCCGGTGATAATTCACCCCTCCACTTT. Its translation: CAISESPGDNSPLHF.

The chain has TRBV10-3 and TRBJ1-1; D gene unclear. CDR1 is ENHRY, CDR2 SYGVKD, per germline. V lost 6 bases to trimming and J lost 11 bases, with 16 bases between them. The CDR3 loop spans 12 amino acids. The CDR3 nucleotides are TGTGCCATCAGGCCCGACTATTCTGGGGCTTTCTTT. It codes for CAIRPDYSGAFF.

For the CDR3, the DNA is TGTGCCAGCAGCTCGGACAGGGTATACGAGCAGTACTTC. This gives the protein CASSSDRVYEQYF. The genes are TRBV9 and TRBJ2-7; TRBD1 agrees at 8 bases. J was trimmed by 4 bases and V by 4 bases; bases with no gene match: 4. Germline CDR1 is SGDLS and CDR2 is YYNGEE. The CDR3 is 13 residues long.

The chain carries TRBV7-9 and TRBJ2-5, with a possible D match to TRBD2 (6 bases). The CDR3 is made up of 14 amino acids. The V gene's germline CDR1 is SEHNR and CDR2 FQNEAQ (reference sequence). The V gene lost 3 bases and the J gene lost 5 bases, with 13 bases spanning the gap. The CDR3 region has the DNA TGTGCCAGCAGCTTGCAAGCGGGTAGGGAGACCCAGTACTTC. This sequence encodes CASSLQAGRETQYF.

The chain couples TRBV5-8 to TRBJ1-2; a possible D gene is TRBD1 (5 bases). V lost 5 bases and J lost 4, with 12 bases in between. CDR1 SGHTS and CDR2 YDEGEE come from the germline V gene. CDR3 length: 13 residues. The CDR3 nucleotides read TGTGCCAGCAGACCGCCTAGGGGCTATGGCTACACCTTC. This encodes CASRPPRGYGYTF. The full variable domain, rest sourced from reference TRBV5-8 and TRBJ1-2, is EAGVTQSPTHLIKTRGQQATLRCSPISGHTSVYWYQQALGLGLQFLLWYDEGEERNRGNFPPRFSGRQFPNYSSELNVNALELEDSALYLCASRPPRGYGYTFGSGTRLTVV.

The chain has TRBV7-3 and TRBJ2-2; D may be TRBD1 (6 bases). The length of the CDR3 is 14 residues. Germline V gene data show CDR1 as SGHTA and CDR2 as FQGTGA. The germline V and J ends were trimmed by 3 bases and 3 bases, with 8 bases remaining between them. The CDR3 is CASSLGHYTGELFF. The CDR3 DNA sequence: TGTGCCAGCAGCTTGGGACACTACACCGGGGAGCTGTTTTTT.

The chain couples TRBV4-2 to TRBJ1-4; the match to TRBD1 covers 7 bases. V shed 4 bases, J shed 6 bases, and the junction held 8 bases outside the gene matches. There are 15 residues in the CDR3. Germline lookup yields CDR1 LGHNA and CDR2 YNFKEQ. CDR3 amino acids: CASSPRQGLDEKLFF. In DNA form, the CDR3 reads TGTGCCAGCAGCCCCAGACAGGGTCTAGATGAAAAACTGTTTTTT.

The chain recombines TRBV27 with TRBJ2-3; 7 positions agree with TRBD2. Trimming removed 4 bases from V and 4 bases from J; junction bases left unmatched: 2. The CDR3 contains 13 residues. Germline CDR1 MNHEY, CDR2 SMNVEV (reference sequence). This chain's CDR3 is CASSWEGPDTQYF. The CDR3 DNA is TGTGCCAGCAGTTGGGAGGGGCCAGATACGCAGTATTTT.

DNA for the CDR3: TGTGCCAGCAGCCCCCTCGGGGGGCGCTTCCTTGGGAACACCATATATTTT. This encodes CASSPLGGRFLGNTIYF. This chain joins TRBV7-6 and TRBJ1-3, with D perhaps TRBD1 (6 bases). The CDR3 totals 17 residues. Trimming took off 5 bases at V and 7 bases at J, with 24 bases between the two ends. Germline V lookup: CDR1 SGHVS, CDR2 FNYEAQ.

CDR3 residues: CASSGTGARNTIYF. The CDR3 DNA follows: TGTGCCAGCAGTGGTACAGGGGCTCGAAACACCATATATTTT. V gene TRBV2 combines with J gene TRBJ1-3; TRBD1 aligns across 7 bases. This CDR3 is built from 14 residues. V trimming: 4 bases; J trimming: 5 bases; junction bases outside the gene matches: 5. The germline V gene encodes CDR1 SNHLY and CDR2 FYNNEI.